This TCR beta chain was captured in a study of cytomegalovirus exposure and HLA in healthy donors. Amplification used 60 Vbeta primers and 13 Jbeta primers. Only in-frame clones appear in the TCRdb table, and some are missing; sequencing was by immunoSEQ multiplex PCR. The sample holds around 150,000 clones, more than 65% seen once. The CDR3 consists of 12 residues. Per the germline V gene, CDR1 is SQVTM and CDR2 is ANQGSEA. V was pared by 7 bases and J by 6 bases, with 8 bases of the junction left unmatched. This chain connects TRBV29-1 to TRBJ2-7, with 8 bases fitting TRBD1. The receptor was isolated from a man aged 50 to 60 in good health and CMV-seropositive. The specimen was PBMCs. The CDR3 DNA reads as TGCAGCGCCCGGGACAGGCTCTCCGAGCAGTACTTC. Translation gives CSARDRLSEQYF.